The clone carrying this T cell receptor (beta chain) has only a few counts. Its antigen is still unknown. The CDR3 is 14 residues long. The J segment lost 4 bases and the V segment lost 6 bases, leaving 7 bases of the junction unmatched. Germline V gene data show CDR1 as MNHEY and CDR2 as SMNVEV (reference sequence). The data were taken from a study of PD-L1 blockade in urothelial cancer. About the research overall: T cells numbered a median of about 150,000 in the blood samples.

Using immunoSEQ multiplex PCR, the repertoire was profiled, and TCRdb retains in-frame clones only, with some absent. The sample has about 30,000 clones, approximately 87% seen once. Overall study results and limits: Clonality of blood TCR below the median before treatment predicted better survival.

This TCR derives from a man aged 50 to 59 with urothelial cancer. This sample comprised PBMCs, obtained around atezolizumab (anti-PD-L1) treatment. This chain links TRBV27 with TRBJ1-2, with 8 bases aligning to TRBD1. CDR3 DNA: TGTGCCAGCAGGGGGACAGGTGCATCCTATGGCTACACCTTC. Translated: CASRGTGASYGYTF.